The clone carrying this T cell receptor (beta chain) was picked up many times. From the PCR reads, TCRdb called clonotypes with MiXCR, one entry per CDR3 protein. The sample includes about 510,000 distinct CDR3 sequences, 25% seen only once; the top ten take 0.7% to 0.9%. This sample was included in a study of molecular identifiers for immune sequencing clone quantification. The V and J ends lost 4 bases and 3 bases respectively, with 10 bases between them. Germline assignment: CDR1 SGHKS and CDR2 YYEKEE (reference sequence). The CDR3 extends over 13 amino acids. The sequencing input was naive CD8+ T cells from blood, with Jurkat cell RNA spiked in. Described subset: FACS-sorted CD8+CD4-CCR7+CD45RA+ naive T cells. J is TRBJ1-1 and V is TRBV5-5; D not certain. The sequence derives from a human donor in good health. Some libraries in this study had Jurkat cell RNA spiked in. The CDR3 is CASSQDLHTEAFF. In nucleotides, the CDR3 is TGTGCCAGCAGCCAGGACCTACACACTGAAGCTTTCTTT.